Sequencing of this T cell receptor beta chain was carried out in a study of beta chain features in type 1 diabetes. Expressed TCRB transcripts were sequenced, since all the RNA that had been isolated was reverse transcribed. The assay was immunoSEQ multiplex PCR, and TCRdb's table has in-frame clones only and misses some. Among 640,000 or so clones listed, over 13% were seen once. Study-wide findings and caveats: The similarity of naive, central memory and Treg TCRB repertoires appeared greater among patients than among healthy donors. Type 1 diabetes patients had TCRB CDR3s that were shorter (moderately but significantly so) in all four CD4+ subsets.

From germline, CDR1 is SGDLS and CDR2 YYNGEE. This CDR3 comprises 12 residues. For this clone: Its antigen is not known.

This rearrangement joins TRBV9 to TRBJ1-4; D is undetermined. This clonotype originated in a man aged 18-30 years with type 1 diabetes. The sequencing input was naive CD4+ T cells from blood. This chain's CDR3 is CVKQSTNEKLFF. The DNA of the CDR3 is TGTGTGAAGCAGTCAACTAATGAAAAACTGTTTTTT.